The text below deals with one T cell receptor (beta chain). This clonotype was observed at least ten times. The antigen it binds to is not known. The record has no base qualities; no much larger clone is one base away. In the germline V gene, CDR1 corresponds to MNHEY and CDR2 to SVGAGI. Counted from cysteine to phenylalanine, this CDR3 has 13 amino acids. CDR3 DNA only is kept here, 39 bases in frame from base 1. V is cut by 4 bases and J by 3 bases, and the space between the germline ends is 9 bases. TCR beta CDR3 regions were amplified from RNA transcripts. The TCR CDR3 was subjected to a first round of RT-PCR using the HTBI primer set and the Qiagen OneStep RT-PCR kit. Libraries were constructed in a second round of multiplex PCR, after which size selection and purification were performed. Libraries were sequenced paired-end with 100 bp reads on an Illumina HiSeq2000. The source study handled its data this way. Raw data were processed with SOAPnuke, discarding reads with adapters, uncalled bases, mean Phred below 15, or no exact constant-primer or identifier match. COPE v1.2.5 was used to merge high-quality paired reads, and clonotypes were defined as unique nucleotide sequences. Clonotypes were aligned to IMGT TRBV, TRBD and TRBJ reference segments using MiTCR v1.1. Analysis was restricted to V-J combinations with a frequency above 0.0001, which covered about 99% of repertoires. The TCS score was defined as F50 (clonal expansion) divided by E x V (chaos), with BLOSUM62-based TCRdist calculated between CDR3 peptides within each V-J. Welch's t-statistics and random forest reduced fewer than 600 V-J features to under 15, which were used in a naive Bayes classifier (R e1071). In TCRdb, the public reads were trimmed at Q25 with fastp and aligned with MiXCR, with productive beta chains retained. Every entry covers one CDR3 protein and lists the most common genes and DNA from its rows. These V and J calls derive from TCRdb rather than the authors' analysis. This sample has fewer than 550,000 distinct CDR3 sequences in its table, and roughly a quarter of those were observed once. The top ten clones comprise about 10% of the sample.

Moderately to severely active disease, a Clinical Activity Score of at least 3, a NOSPECS grade of at least 4, and a duration under 3 months were present in ophthalmopathy patients. The study excluded patients with uncontrolled infections, other autoimmune diseases, pregnancy or lactation. Diagnoses were based on clinical symptoms, serum thyroxine and TRAb, thyroid ultrasound and orbital computed tomography. PBMCs were separated from approximately 10 ml of fresh peripheral blood using Ficoll-Paque density gradient centrifugation. Total RNA was extracted with Trizol reagent, and quality was checked on an Agilent 2100 Bioanalyzer. The data originate from a study of T cells in Graves' hyperthyroidism and ophthalmopathy (dated by TCRdb to about 2019). The study in broad terms: Peripheral blood samples were taken at the time of initial diagnosis, prior to any treatment. A discovery cohort of about 96 patients, roughly 45 with Graves' ophthalmopathy and 55 to 60 with stable Graves' hyperthyroidism, was used to find distinguishing TCR V-J signatures. Prospective prediction of ophthalmopathy was tested in an independent validation cohort of about 19 hyperthyroidism patients and 17 patients who later progressed to ophthalmopathy. The 95 to 100 discovery patients were randomly divided into training and test sets at a 7:3 ratio. Thyroid tissue and blood T-cell repertoires from six Graves' hyperthyroidism patients were also compared in the study. After sampling, hyperthyroidism patients received methimazole starting at 30 mg daily, and ophthalmopathy patients received high-dose intravenous methylprednisolone. According to the paper, TCR Vbeta CDR3 sequencing was carried out on roughly 130 peripheral blood samples, which came from fewer than 50 ophthalmopathy, 75 or so hyperthyroidism and roughly 17 progressor patients. What the work shows at the level of the full study, not this receptor alone: In validation, the model predicted progression to ophthalmopathy a median of approximately 6.3 months before onset, with roughly 68% sensitivity and around 76% specificity. Sample size was not statistically predetermined, and investigators were not blinded to group allocation. Ophthalmopathy was separated from stable hyperthyroidism by a 13 V-J signature model, with about 86% sensitivity and 81% to 82% specificity obtained in cross-validation and 80%/75% obtained in testing. Most expanded thyroid clonotypes (frequency above 0.001) were also found in blood, which suggests that blood repertoires may mirror thyroid immune responses.

The sequencing sample was made of blood. This clonotype was sampled from a woman aged 25 to 39 with Graves' ophthalmopathy. The chain is made from TRBV6-5 and TRBJ1-2; a tentative D call is TRBD1 (6 bases match). The base sequence is TGTGCCAGCAGTTGGGGACACTACTATGGCTACACCTTC. It encodes CASSWGHYYGYTF.